The clone carrying this T cell receptor (beta chain) was picked up many times. Its antigen is as yet unknown. The data were obtained in a study of neurological immune-mediated disorders. The cDNA came from 5'RACE with 10-nucleotide random UMIs. TCRdb used MiXCR to reprocess the 5' RACE reads, holding one entry per CDR3 protein. Among more than 40,000 distinct CDR3 sequences listed, roughly 2% were seen once. Germline CDR1 and CDR2: SGHRS and YFSETQ. V lost 4 bases and J lost 3; bases outside the gene matches: 7. This CDR3 is 15 amino acids long. Study observations and caveats: In HTLV-1-associated myelopathy, TCR clonal expansion was greatest, and in multiple sclerosis it was least, below healthy controls.

This chain links TRBV5-1 with TRBJ2-3; 8 bases agree with TRBD1. The sample comprised PBMCs. The source is a middle-aged woman with multiple sclerosis. The CDR3 protein is CASSSRQGRTDTQYF. In DNA, the CDR3 is TGCGCCAGCAGCAGTAGACAGGGGAGGACAGATACGCAGTATTTT.